This T cell receptor (beta chain) was recorded in a study of identical twins. The junction had 5 bases not matched to a gene; V was cut back by 1 base and J by 7 bases. The germline gives CDR1 LGHNA, CDR2 YNFKEQ. CDR3 length: 15 residues. TCRdb redid the calling of the 5' RACE reads with MiXCR, one entry per CDR3 protein. The sample carries some 330,000 distinct CDR3 sequences, 9% recorded once. As regards this clonotype: The antigen remains unidentified.

Whole-study findings and limits: For cord blood, abundant beta clonotypes had fewer insertions, unlike memory repertoires, which showed none. Out-of-frame alpha sequences common to twins exhibited a surplus of low generation probability.

This sequence was found in a woman aged 50 to 60 in good health. Sequencing was done on a sample of naive T cells sorted from blood. The chain couples TRBV4-2 to TRBJ2-2, with 8 bases that match TRBD1. The CDR3 loop is CASSQGQGAYGELFF. For the CDR3, the DNA is TGTGCCAGCAGCCAAGGGCAGGGGGCATACGGGGAGCTGTTTTTT.